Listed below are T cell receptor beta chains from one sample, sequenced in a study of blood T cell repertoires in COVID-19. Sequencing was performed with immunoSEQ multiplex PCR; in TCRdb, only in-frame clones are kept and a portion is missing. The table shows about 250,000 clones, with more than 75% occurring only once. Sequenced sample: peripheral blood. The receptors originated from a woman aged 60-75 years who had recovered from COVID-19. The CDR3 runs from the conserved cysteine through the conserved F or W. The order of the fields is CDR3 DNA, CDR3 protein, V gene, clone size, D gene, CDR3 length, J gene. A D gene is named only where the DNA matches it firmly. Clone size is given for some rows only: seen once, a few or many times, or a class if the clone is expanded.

CDR3 DNA: TGTGCCAGCAGTTTATCAGGTCCCGGGCAGTTCTTC; CDR3 protein: CASSLSGPGQFF; V gene: TRBV28; clone size: .; D gene: .; CDR3 length: 12; J gene: TRBJ2-1
CDR3 DNA: TGTGCCAGCAGTTACTCGCTTTGGACGGCGGGAGGCTACACCTTC; CDR3 protein: CASSYSLWTAGGYTF; V gene: TRBV6-2/TRBV6-3; clone size: .; D gene: .; CDR3 length: 15; J gene: TRBJ1-2
CDR3 DNA: TGTGCCAGCAGCCCTATTCGACAGGGGACGAGCACTGAAGCTTTCTTT; CDR3 protein: CASSPIRQGTSTEAFF; V gene: TRBV7-6; clone size: many; D gene: TRBD1; CDR3 length: 16; J gene: TRBJ1-1
CDR3 DNA: TGCGCCAGCAGCCAAGTATGGACTAGCACAGATACGCAGTATTTT; CDR3 protein: CASSQVWTSTDTQYF; V gene: TRBV4-3; clone size: .; D gene: .; CDR3 length: 15; J gene: TRBJ2-3
CDR3 DNA: TGTGCCACCAGTGACCCCGGACTATTCTATGGCTACACCTTC; CDR3 protein: CATSDPGLFYGYTF; V gene: TRBV24-1; clone size: .; D gene: .; CDR3 length: 14; J gene: TRBJ1-2
CDR3 DNA: TGTGCCAGCAGCTTAACGCTCTCCCGGGGGGCGAGCTCCTACAATGAGCAGTTCTTC; CDR3 protein: CASSLTLSRGASSYNEQFF; V gene: TRBV7-2; clone size: .; D gene: .; CDR3 length: 19; J gene: TRBJ2-1
CDR3 DNA: TGTGCCAGCAGTTTCGGGGGAAGTGGCTACACCTTC; CDR3 protein: CASSFGGSGYTF; V gene: TRBV12-3/TRBV12-4; clone size: .; D gene: .; CDR3 length: 12; J gene: TRBJ1-2
CDR3 DNA: TGTGCCAGCAGCTTAGCGCAGGGACTAGCGGGGGCGACAGATACGCAGTATTTT; CDR3 protein: CASSLAQGLAGATDTQYF; V gene: TRBV7-9; clone size: .; D gene: TRBD2; CDR3 length: 18; J gene: TRBJ2-3
CDR3 DNA: TGTGCCAGCAGTAAGTCCGAAGGAGGTTATGGCTACACCTTC; CDR3 protein: CASSKSEGGYGYTF; V gene: TRBV27; clone size: many; D gene: .; CDR3 length: 14; J gene: TRBJ1-2
CDR3 DNA: TGCAGCGTTGAAGATTGGCGGGGAGCTTTCTTT; CDR3 protein: CSVEDWRGAFF; V gene: TRBV29-1; clone size: .; D gene: .; CDR3 length: 11; J gene: TRBJ1-1
CDR3 DNA: TGTGCCAGCAGCCGGCCGGGGGTTAACTATGGCTACACCTTC; CDR3 protein: CASSRPGVNYGYTF; V gene: TRBV5-6; clone size: .; D gene: .; CDR3 length: 14; J gene: TRBJ1-2
CDR3 DNA: TGTGCCAGCAGGGCTCAGTACAATGAGCAGTTCTTC; CDR3 protein: CASRAQYNEQFF; V gene: TRBV27; clone size: once; D gene: .; CDR3 length: 12; J gene: TRBJ2-1
CDR3 DNA: TGTGCCAGCAGCTTATATGAAGAGACCCAGTACTTC; CDR3 protein: CASSLYEETQYF; V gene: TRBV5-6; clone size: .; D gene: .; CDR3 length: 12; J gene: TRBJ2-5
CDR3 DNA: TGTGCCAGCAGCCCCGCGACAGGGTATCAGCCCCAGCATTTT; CDR3 protein: CASSPATGYQPQHF; V gene: TRBV7-8; clone size: .; D gene: TRBD1; CDR3 length: 14; J gene: TRBJ1-5
CDR3 DNA: TGTGCCAGCAGCCTTCAGGGGGTGCAGTACTTC; CDR3 protein: CASSLQGVQYF; V gene: TRBV3-1/TRBV3-2; clone size: .; D gene: TRBD1; CDR3 length: 11; J gene: TRBJ2-7
CDR3 DNA: TGCGCCAGCAGCTTTCGCTTGGTCGGGGGGTACACAGATACGCAGTATTTT; CDR3 protein: CASSFRLVGGYTDTQYF; V gene: TRBV5-1; clone size: .; D gene: TRBD2; CDR3 length: 17; J gene: TRBJ2-3
CDR3 DNA: TGTGCCAGCTCAACCACCGCAGGGGGTAATGAAAAACTGTTTTTT; CDR3 protein: CASSTTAGGNEKLFF; V gene: TRBV18; clone size: .; D gene: TRBD1; CDR3 length: 15; J gene: TRBJ1-4
CDR3 DNA: TGTGCCAGCAGCCTCCAGAATACGCAGTATTTT; CDR3 protein: CASSLQNTQYF; V gene: TRBV7-2; clone size: .; D gene: .; CDR3 length: 11; J gene: TRBJ2-3
CDR3 DNA: TGTGCCAGCAGTTACGTCACAGGGCCAAATTCACCCCTCCACTTT; CDR3 protein: CASSYVTGPNSPLHF; V gene: TRBV6-5; clone size: .; D gene: .; CDR3 length: 15; J gene: TRBJ1-6
CDR3 DNA: TGTGCCAGCAGCACCGGTGGGCAGGGCCCGGCCGGGGAGCTGTTTTTT; CDR3 protein: CASSTGGQGPAGELFF; V gene: TRBV7-3; clone size: .; D gene: .; CDR3 length: 16; J gene: TRBJ2-2
CDR3 DNA: TGTGCCAGCTCACCGGGGGGATCCTCCTACAATGAGCAGTTCTTC; CDR3 protein: CASSPGGSSYNEQFF; V gene: TRBV18; clone size: .; D gene: .; CDR3 length: 15; J gene: TRBJ2-1
CDR3 DNA: TGCAGCGTTTGGGGGCAAACTAACTATGGCTACACCTTC; CDR3 protein: CSVWGQTNYGYTF; V gene: TRBV29-1; clone size: .; D gene: .; CDR3 length: 13; J gene: TRBJ1-2
CDR3 DNA: TGTGCCAGCGGGGCGGGGACGACCCAGTACTTC; CDR3 protein: CASGAGTTQYF; V gene: TRBV5-8; clone size: .; D gene: .; CDR3 length: 11; J gene: TRBJ2-5
CDR3 DNA: TGTGCCAGCAGGCCAGCGGGGGGGGGACTATCGTACAATGAGCAGTTCTTC; CDR3 protein: CASRPAGGGLSYNEQFF; V gene: TRBV4-2; clone size: .; D gene: TRBD2; CDR3 length: 17; J gene: TRBJ2-1
CDR3 DNA: TGTGCCAGCAGTGAAGAAGCGGGGGACCTATACAATGAGCAGTTCTTC; CDR3 protein: CASSEEAGDLYNEQFF; V gene: TRBV6-1; clone size: once; D gene: TRBD2; CDR3 length: 16; J gene: TRBJ2-1
CDR3 DNA: TGCGCCAGCAGCCGGGGGACAGGGGGTGAAAACACCATATATTTT; CDR3 protein: CASSRGTGGENTIYF; V gene: TRBV5-1; clone size: .; D gene: TRBD1; CDR3 length: 15; J gene: TRBJ1-3
CDR3 DNA: TGTGCCAGCAGTTCCCACGGGGGGCATGAGCAGTTCTTC; CDR3 protein: CASSSHGGHEQFF; V gene: TRBV6-6; clone size: .; D gene: .; CDR3 length: 13; J gene: TRBJ2-1
CDR3 DNA: TGTGCCAGCAGTTGGACAGCTACTGGAAACACCATATATTTT; CDR3 protein: CASSWTATGNTIYF; V gene: TRBV6-2/TRBV6-3; clone size: .; D gene: .; CDR3 length: 14; J gene: TRBJ1-3
CDR3 DNA: TGTGCCAGCAGCTCCGGGACAGGGAGGGAGTACGAGCAGTACTTC; CDR3 protein: CASSSGTGREYEQYF; V gene: TRBV7-9; clone size: .; D gene: TRBD1; CDR3 length: 15; J gene: TRBJ2-7
CDR3 DNA: TGTGCCAGCAGCCACAGTCGGGGGTTCGTGCAGCCCCAGCATTTT; CDR3 protein: CASSHSRGFVQPQHF; V gene: TRBV28; clone size: .; D gene: .; CDR3 length: 15; J gene: TRBJ1-5
CDR3 DNA: TGCGCCAGCAGCGATGGGACAGGGGCTCTTCAGCCCCAGCATTTT; CDR3 protein: CASSDGTGALQPQHF; V gene: TRBV5-1; clone size: .; D gene: TRBD1; CDR3 length: 15; J gene: TRBJ1-5
CDR3 DNA: TGCGCCAGCAGCCAAGGGGCCATGGCACTAGATACGCAGTATTTT; CDR3 protein: CASSQGAMALDTQYF; V gene: TRBV4-3; clone size: once; D gene: .; CDR3 length: 15; J gene: TRBJ2-3
CDR3 DNA: TGTGCCAGCACCATCAGGGATACCTACTACGAGCAGTACTTC; CDR3 protein: CASTIRDTYYEQYF; V gene: TRBV5-8; clone size: .; D gene: .; CDR3 length: 14; J gene: TRBJ2-7
CDR3 DNA: TGTGCAATTGGGGCTAGCGGGGGGGTCTACGAGCAGTACTTC; CDR3 protein: CAIGASGGVYEQYF; V gene: TRBV10-3; clone size: .; D gene: TRBD2; CDR3 length: 14; J gene: TRBJ2-7
CDR3 DNA: TGTGCCAGCAACTTCGTGCGGGGGGCCGTTAACACTGAAGCTTTCTTT; CDR3 protein: CASNFVRGAVNTEAFF; V gene: TRBV7-2; clone size: .; D gene: .; CDR3 length: 16; J gene: TRBJ1-1
CDR3 DNA: TGTGCCAGCAGTACCCGGGAGGGGCCATACGAGCAGTACTTC; CDR3 protein: CASSTREGPYEQYF; V gene: TRBV6-5; clone size: .; D gene: TRBD2; CDR3 length: 14; J gene: TRBJ2-7
CDR3 DNA: TGTGCCAGCAGCTTCAGACCAGGGGTCGCTGAAAAACTGTTTTTT; CDR3 protein: CASSFRPGVAEKLFF; V gene: TRBV3-1/TRBV3-2; clone size: .; D gene: .; CDR3 length: 15; J gene: TRBJ1-4
CDR3 DNA: TGTGCCATCACCAAGGGTATTGGGGGGTGGACTGAAGCTTTCTTT; CDR3 protein: CAITKGIGGWTEAFF; V gene: TRBV10-3; clone size: .; D gene: .; CDR3 length: 15; J gene: TRBJ1-1
CDR3 DNA: TGCAGCGTTGAACCGGCCGGGGACAGGGGGCTCGATGAGCAGTTCTTC; CDR3 protein: CSVEPAGDRGLDEQFF; V gene: TRBV29-1; clone size: .; D gene: TRBD1; CDR3 length: 16; J gene: TRBJ2-1
CDR3 DNA: TGTGCCACCCGGGATGAGGGTAAGGCGAACACTGAAGCTTTCTTT; CDR3 protein: CATRDEGKANTEAFF; V gene: TRBV10-3; clone size: .; D gene: .; CDR3 length: 15; J gene: TRBJ1-1
CDR3 DNA: TGTGCCAGCAGCACAAGGGGACAGGTGTATGGCTACACCTTC; CDR3 protein: CASSTRGQVYGYTF; V gene: TRBV4-2; clone size: .; D gene: TRBD1; CDR3 length: 14; J gene: TRBJ1-2
CDR3 DNA: TGTGCCAGCAGCCCCTACAGGGGCCCCCAGCATTTT; CDR3 protein: CASSPYRGPQHF; V gene: TRBV6-5; clone size: once; D gene: TRBD1; CDR3 length: 12; J gene: TRBJ1-5
CDR3 DNA: TGTGCCAGTAGTATAATAAGGGGGCAGGGTAATGAAAAACTGTTTTTT; CDR3 protein: CASSIIRGQGNEKLFF; V gene: TRBV19; clone size: .; D gene: TRBD1; CDR3 length: 16; J gene: TRBJ1-4
CDR3 DNA: TGTGCCACCAGCAGATCCCGTACCGGGACAGGGAACCAGCAGTACTTC; CDR3 protein: CATSRSRTGTGNQQYF; V gene: TRBV15; clone size: few; D gene: TRBD1; CDR3 length: 16; J gene: TRBJ2-7
CDR3 DNA: TGTGCCACCAGCAGAGATCCCGGACAGGAGGACAATGAGCAGTTCTTC; CDR3 protein: CATSRDPGQEDNEQFF; V gene: TRBV15; clone size: few; D gene: TRBD1; CDR3 length: 16; J gene: TRBJ2-1
CDR3 DNA: TGTGCCATCAAGGGGATTAGGTCCTACGAGCAGTACTTC; CDR3 protein: CAIKGIRSYEQYF; V gene: TRBV10-3; clone size: .; D gene: .; CDR3 length: 13; J gene: TRBJ2-7
CDR3 DNA: TGTGCCAGCAGCTCGGGACTAGCGGGGTCACAAGGAGATACGCAGTATTTT; CDR3 protein: CASSSGLAGSQGDTQYF; V gene: TRBV7-3; clone size: .; D gene: TRBD2; CDR3 length: 17; J gene: TRBJ2-3
CDR3 DNA: TGCGCCAGCAGCTTCCTAGCGGGGGGGAACCAAGAGACCCAGTACTTC; CDR3 protein: CASSFLAGGNQETQYF; V gene: TRBV5-1; clone size: .; D gene: TRBD2; CDR3 length: 16; J gene: TRBJ2-5
CDR3 DNA: TGCGCCAGCAGCCAAGACGACAGGGTAGGATCACCCCTCCACTTT; CDR3 protein: CASSQDDRVGSPLHF; V gene: TRBV4-3; clone size: .; D gene: TRBD1; CDR3 length: 15; J gene: TRBJ1-6
CDR3 DNA: TGCGCCAGCGGGCGTTCTCTGGGTTTGGGCTCCTACAATGAGCAGTTCTTC; CDR3 protein: CASGRSLGLGSYNEQFF; V gene: TRBV5-1; clone size: few; D gene: .; CDR3 length: 17; J gene: TRBJ2-1
CDR3 DNA: TGTGCCAGCAGCCAAGATTGGGGGGGCCGGGAGACCCAGTACTTC; CDR3 protein: CASSQDWGGRETQYF; V gene: TRBV3-1/TRBV3-2; clone size: .; D gene: .; CDR3 length: 15; J gene: TRBJ2-5
CDR3 DNA: TGCGCCAGCAGCCTGGGTACGTGGGGGGATGATGAAGCTTTCTTT; CDR3 protein: CASSLGTWGDDEAFF; V gene: TRBV5-1; clone size: .; D gene: .; CDR3 length: 15; J gene: TRBJ1-1
CDR3 DNA: TGCGCCAGCAGCTTGGGCCCGGGGGAAGAGACCCAGTACTTC; CDR3 protein: CASSLGPGEETQYF; V gene: TRBV5-1; clone size: .; D gene: .; CDR3 length: 14; J gene: TRBJ2-5